This T cell receptor beta chain was identified in a study of cytomegalovirus exposure and HLA in healthy donors. Overall study results and limits: The likely origin of a cluster of highly shared sequence variants was a sequencing artifact. Analysis performed later showed TCR beta chains linked to HLA being more clonally expanded than equally common others.

Trimming left V 0 bases short and J 4 bases short, with 10 bases between. This CDR3 contains 15 residues. The germline V gene has CDR1 SGHNT and CDR2 YENEEA. The PCR was carried out with 60 Vbeta primers and 13 Jbeta primers. How the authors handled the data: Some 12 million shared chains were among the 60 million to 80 million unique TCR beta chains that a later analysis counted. Data came from immunoSEQ multiplex PCR; TCRdb stores just in-frame clones and leaves some out. The V and J calls and clone size were taken over from that table, and D and trimming were inferred from the DNA. The sample consists of about 160,000 clones, 65% to 70% of them appearing once. Remarks on this clone: Its antigen is not known.

There were likely unrecorded immune exposures, though donors were nominally healthy when sampled. The material sequenced was PBMCs. This rearrangement joins TRBV11-3 to TRBJ2-1; D not resolved. The receptor was derived from a woman aged 18-29 years in good health and CMV-seropositive. CDR3 loop: CASSLDWATYNEQFF. CDR3 sequence (DNA): TGTGCCAGCAGCTTAGATTGGGCAACTTACAATGAGCAGTTCTTC.